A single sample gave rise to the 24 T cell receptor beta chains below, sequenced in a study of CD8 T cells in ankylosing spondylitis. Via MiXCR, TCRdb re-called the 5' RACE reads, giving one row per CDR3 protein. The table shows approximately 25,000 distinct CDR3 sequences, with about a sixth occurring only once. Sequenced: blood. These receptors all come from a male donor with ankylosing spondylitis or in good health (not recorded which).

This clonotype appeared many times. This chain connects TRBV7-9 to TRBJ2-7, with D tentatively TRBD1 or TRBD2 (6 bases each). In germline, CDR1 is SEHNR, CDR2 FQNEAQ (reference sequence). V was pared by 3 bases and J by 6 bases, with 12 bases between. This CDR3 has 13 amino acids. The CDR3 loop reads CASSFGGSGEQYV. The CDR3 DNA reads TGTGCCAGCAGCTTCGGGGGCTCAGGCGAGCAGTACGTC.

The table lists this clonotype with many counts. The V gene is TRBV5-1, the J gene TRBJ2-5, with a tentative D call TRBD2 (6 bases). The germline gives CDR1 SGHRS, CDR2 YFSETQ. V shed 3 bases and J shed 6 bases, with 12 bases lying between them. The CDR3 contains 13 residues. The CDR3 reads CASSSTRMQTQYF. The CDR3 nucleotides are TGCGCCAGCAGCTCGACTAGGATGCAGACCCAGTACTTC.

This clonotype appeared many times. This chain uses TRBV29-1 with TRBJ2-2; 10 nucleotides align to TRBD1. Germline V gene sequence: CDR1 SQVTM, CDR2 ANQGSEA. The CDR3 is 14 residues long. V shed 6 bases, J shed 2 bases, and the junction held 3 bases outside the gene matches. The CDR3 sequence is CSVRDRGNTGELFF. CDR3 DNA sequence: TGCAGCGTCCGGGACAGGGGTAACACCGGGGAGCTGTTTTTT.

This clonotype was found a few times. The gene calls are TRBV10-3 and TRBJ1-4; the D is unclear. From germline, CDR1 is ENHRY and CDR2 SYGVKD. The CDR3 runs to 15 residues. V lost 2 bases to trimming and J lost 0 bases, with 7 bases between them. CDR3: CAISETTATNEKLFF. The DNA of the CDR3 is TGTGCCATCAGTGAGACAACAGCAACTAATGAAAAACTGTTTTTT.

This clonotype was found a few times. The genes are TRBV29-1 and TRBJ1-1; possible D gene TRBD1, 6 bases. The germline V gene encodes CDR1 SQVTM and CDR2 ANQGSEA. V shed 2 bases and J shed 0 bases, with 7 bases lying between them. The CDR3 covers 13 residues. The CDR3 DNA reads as TGCAGCGTTGAAACAGGGATGAACACTGAAGCTTTCTTT. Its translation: CSVETGMNTEAFF.

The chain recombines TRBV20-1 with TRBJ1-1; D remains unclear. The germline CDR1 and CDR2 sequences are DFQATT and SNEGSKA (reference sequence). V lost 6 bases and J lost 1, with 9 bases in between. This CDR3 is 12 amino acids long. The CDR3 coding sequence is TGCAGTGCCCTAAGGTGGAACACTGAAGCTTTCTTT. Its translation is CSALRWNTEAFF.

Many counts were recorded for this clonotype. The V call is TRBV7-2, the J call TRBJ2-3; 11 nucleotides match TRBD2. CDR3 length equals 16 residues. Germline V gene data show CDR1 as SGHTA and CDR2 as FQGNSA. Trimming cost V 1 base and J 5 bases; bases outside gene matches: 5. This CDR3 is CASSLDSGGALDTQYF. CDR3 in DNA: TGTGCCAGCAGCTTAGATAGCGGGGGGGCCCTAGATACGCAGTATTTT.

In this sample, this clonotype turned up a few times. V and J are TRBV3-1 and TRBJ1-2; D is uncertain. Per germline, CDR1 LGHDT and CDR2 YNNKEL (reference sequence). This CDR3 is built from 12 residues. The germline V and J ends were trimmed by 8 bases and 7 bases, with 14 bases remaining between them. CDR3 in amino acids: CASAHLLSGYTF. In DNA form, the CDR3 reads TGTGCCAGCGCCCACCTCCTTTCTGGCTACACCTTC.

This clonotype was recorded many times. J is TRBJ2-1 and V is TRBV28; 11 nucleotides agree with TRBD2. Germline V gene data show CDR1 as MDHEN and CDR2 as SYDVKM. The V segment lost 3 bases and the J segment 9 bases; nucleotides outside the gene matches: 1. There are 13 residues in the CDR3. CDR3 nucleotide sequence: TGTGCCAGCAGTTTGCTAGCGGGAGGTGAGCAGTTCTTC. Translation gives CASSLLAGGEQFF.

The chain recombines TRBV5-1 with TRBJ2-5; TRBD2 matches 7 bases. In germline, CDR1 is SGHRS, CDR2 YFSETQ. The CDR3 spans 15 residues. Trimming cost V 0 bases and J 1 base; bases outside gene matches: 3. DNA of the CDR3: TGCGCCAGCAGCTTGGCGGGGGGATCCCAAGAGACCCAGTACTTC. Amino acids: CASSLAGGSQETQYF.

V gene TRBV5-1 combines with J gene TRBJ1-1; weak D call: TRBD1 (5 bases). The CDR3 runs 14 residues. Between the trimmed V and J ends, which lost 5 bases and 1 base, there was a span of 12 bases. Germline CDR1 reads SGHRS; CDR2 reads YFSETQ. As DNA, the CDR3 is TGCGCCAGCAGAGAGGGAGGGGCGAACACTGAAGCTTTCTTT. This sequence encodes CASREGGANTEAFF.

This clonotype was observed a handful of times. In DNA form, the CDR3 reads TGCGCCAGCAGCCTTCCCACAGAAACAGACGAGCAGTACTTC. Amino acid sequence: CASSLPTETDEQYF. This chain links TRBV5-1 with TRBJ2-7; D gene unclear. The CDR3 has 14 residues. Trimming removed 4 bases from V and 5 bases from J, with 16 bases in between. Germline V gene sequence: CDR1 SGHRS, CDR2 YFSETQ.

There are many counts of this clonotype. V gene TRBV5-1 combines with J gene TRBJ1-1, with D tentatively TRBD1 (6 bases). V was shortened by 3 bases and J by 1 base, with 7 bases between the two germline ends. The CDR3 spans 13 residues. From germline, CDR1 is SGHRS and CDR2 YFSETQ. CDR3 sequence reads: CASSSQGNTEAFF. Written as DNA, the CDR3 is TGCGCCAGCAGCTCACAGGGGAACACTGAAGCTTTCTTT.

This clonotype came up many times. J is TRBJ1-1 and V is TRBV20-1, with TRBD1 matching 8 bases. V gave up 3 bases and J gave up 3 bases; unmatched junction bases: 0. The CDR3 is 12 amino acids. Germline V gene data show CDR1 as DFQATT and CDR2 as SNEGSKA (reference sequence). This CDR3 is CSARTGDTEAFF. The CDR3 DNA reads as TGCAGTGCTAGGACAGGGGACACTGAAGCTTTCTTT.

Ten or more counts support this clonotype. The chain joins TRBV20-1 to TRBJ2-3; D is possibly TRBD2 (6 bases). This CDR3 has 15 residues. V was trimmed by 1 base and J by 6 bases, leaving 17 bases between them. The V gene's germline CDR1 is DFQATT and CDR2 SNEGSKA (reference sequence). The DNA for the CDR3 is TGCAGTGCTAGAGGGGCCTCCCGGGAGCATGATACGCAGTATTTT. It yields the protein CSARGASREHDTQYF.

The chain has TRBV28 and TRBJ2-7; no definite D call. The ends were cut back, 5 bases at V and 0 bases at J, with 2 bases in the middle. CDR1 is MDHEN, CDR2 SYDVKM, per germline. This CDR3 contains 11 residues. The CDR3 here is CASSSSYEQYV. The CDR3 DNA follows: TGTGCCAGCAGTAGCTCCTACGAGCAGTACGTC.

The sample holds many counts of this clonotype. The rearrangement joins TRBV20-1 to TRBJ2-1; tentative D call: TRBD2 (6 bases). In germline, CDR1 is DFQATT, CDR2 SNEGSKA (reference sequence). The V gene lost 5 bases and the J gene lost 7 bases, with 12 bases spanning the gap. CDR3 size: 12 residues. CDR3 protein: CSAPRLVNEQFF. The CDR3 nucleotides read TGCAGTGCTCCAAGACTAGTAAATGAGCAGTTCTTC.

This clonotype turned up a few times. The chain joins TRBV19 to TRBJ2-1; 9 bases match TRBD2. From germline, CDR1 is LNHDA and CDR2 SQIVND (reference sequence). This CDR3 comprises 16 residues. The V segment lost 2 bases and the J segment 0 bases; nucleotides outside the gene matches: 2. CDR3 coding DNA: TGTGCCAGTAGTATACTAGCGGGAAACTCCTACAATGAGCAGTTCTTC. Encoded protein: CASSILAGNSYNEQFF.

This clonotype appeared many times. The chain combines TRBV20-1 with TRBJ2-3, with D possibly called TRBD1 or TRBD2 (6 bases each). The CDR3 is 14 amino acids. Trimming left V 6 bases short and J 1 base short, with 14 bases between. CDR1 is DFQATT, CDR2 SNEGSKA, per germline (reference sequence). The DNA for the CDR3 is TGCAGTGCCCTCCAGGGGACTGGCACAGATACGCAGTATTTT. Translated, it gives CSALQGTGTDTQYF.

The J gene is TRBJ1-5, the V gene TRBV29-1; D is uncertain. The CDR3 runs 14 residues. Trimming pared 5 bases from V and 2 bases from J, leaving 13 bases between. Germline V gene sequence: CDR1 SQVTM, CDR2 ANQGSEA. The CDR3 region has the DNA TGCAGCGTTTTGGAGGCGCGGGGCAATCAGCCCCAGCATTTT. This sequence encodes CSVLEARGNQPQHF.

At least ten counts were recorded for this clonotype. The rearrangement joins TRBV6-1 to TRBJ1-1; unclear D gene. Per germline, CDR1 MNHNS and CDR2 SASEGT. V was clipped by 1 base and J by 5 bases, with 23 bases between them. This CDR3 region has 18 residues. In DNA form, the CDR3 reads TGTGCCAGCAGTGAAGGTTCCTCAGGCAACCGGGTGGGGACTGAAGCTTTCTTT. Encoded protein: CASSEGSSGNRVGTEAFF.

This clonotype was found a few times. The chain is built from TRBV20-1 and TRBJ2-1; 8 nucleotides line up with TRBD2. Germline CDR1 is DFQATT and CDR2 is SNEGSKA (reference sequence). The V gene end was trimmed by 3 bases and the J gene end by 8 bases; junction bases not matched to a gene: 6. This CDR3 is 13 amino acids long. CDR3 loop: CSASGRAFDEQFF. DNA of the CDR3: TGCAGTGCTAGCGGGAGGGCCTTTGATGAGCAGTTCTTC.

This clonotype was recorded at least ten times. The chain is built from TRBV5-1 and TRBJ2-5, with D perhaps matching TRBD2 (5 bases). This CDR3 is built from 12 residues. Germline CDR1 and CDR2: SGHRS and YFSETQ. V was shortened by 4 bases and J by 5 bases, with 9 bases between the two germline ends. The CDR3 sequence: CASSPSRETQYF. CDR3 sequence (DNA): TGCGCCAGCAGCCCTAGCAGGGAGACCCAGTACTTC.

Here the CDR3 DNA reads TGTGCCAGCAGTTTGGGCAGCAGAAACACCATATATTTT. It translates to CASSLGSRNTIYF. This chain connects TRBV12-3 or TRBV12-4 to TRBJ1-3; D not resolved. CDR3 length: 13 residues. V shed 3 bases and J shed 5 bases, with 8 bases lying between them.